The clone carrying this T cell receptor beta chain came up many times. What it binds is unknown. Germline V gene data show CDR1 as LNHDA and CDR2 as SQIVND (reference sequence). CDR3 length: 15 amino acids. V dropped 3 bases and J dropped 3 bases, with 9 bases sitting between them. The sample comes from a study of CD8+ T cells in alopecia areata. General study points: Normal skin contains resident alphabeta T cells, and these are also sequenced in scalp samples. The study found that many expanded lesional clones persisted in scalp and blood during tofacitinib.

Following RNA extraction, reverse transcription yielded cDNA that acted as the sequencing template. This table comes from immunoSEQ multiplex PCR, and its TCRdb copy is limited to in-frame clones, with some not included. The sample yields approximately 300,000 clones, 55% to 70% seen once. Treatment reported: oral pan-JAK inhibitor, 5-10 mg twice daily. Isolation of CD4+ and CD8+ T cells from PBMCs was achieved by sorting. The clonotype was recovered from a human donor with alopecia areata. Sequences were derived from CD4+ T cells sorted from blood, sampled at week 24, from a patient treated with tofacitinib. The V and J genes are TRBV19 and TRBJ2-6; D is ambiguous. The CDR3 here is CASSMEGLGANVLTF. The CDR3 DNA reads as TGTGCCAGTAGTATGGAAGGGCTTGGGGCCAACGTCCTGACTTTC.